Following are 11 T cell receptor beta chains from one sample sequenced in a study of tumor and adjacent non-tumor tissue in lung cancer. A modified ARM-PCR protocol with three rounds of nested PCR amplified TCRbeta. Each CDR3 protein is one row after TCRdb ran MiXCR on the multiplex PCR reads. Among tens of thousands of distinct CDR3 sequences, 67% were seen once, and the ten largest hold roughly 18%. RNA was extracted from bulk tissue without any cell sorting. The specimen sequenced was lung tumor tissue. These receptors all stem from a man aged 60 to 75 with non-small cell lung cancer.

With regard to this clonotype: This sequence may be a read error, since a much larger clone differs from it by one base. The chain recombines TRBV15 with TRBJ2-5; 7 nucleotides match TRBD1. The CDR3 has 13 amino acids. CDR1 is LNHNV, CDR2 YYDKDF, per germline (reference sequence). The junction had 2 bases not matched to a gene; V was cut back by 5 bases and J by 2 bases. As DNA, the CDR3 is TGTGCCACCAGCGGACAGGAACAAGAGACCCAGTACTTC. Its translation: CATSGQEQETQYF.

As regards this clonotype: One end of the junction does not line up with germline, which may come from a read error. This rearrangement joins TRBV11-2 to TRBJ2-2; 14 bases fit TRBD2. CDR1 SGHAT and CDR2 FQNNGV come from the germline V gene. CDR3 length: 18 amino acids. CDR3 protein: CASSLGLAGVTNTGEVFF. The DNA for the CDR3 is TGTGCCAGCAGCTTGGGACTAGCGGGAGTGACGAACACCGGGGAGGTGTTTTTT.

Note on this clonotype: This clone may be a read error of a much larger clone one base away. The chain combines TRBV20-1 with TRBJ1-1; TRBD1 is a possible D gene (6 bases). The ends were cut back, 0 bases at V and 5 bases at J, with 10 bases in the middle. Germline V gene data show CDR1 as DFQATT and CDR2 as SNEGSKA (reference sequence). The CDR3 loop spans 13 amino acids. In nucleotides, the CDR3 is TGCAGTGCTAGAGACATGCAGGGGACTGAAGCTTTCTTT. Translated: CSARDMQGTEAFF.

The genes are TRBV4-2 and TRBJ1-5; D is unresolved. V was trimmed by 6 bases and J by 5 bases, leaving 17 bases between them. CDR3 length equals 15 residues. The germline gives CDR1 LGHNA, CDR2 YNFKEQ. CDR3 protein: CASSPDGEDDQPQHF. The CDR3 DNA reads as TGTGCCAGCAGTCCGGACGGGGAGGATGATCAGCCCCAGCATTTT.

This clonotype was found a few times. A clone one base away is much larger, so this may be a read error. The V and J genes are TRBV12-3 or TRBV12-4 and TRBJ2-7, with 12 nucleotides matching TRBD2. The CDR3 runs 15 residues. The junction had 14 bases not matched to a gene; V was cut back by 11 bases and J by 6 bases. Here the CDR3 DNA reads TGTGCCTCTACGATCCGAGGACTAGCGGGATGCGAGCAGTACTTC. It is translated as CASTIRGLAGCEQYF.

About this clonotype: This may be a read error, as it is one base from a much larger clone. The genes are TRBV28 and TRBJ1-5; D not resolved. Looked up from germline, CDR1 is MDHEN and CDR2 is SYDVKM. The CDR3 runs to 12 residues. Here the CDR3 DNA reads TGTGGCAGCAGCCCAATCAGCCAGCCCCAGCATTTT. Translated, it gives CGSSPISQPQHF.

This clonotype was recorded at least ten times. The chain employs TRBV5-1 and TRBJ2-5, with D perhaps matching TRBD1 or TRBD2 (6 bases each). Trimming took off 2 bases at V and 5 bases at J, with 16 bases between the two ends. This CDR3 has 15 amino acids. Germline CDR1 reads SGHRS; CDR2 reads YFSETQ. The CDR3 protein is CASSLTGAPMETQYF. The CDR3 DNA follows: TGCGCCAGCAGCTTAACGGGGGCGCCGATGGAGACCCAGTACTTC.

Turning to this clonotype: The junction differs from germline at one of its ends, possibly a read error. The CDR3 is CASNYSEAWRMDTQYF. As DNA, the CDR3 is TGTGCCAGCAATTACTCCGAGGCGTGGAGGATGGATACGCAGTATTTT. The V gene is TRBV6-5, the J gene TRBJ2-3; maybe TRBD2 (5 bases). The CDR3 sequence is 16 residues long. Germline values: CDR1 MNHEY, CDR2 SVGAGI.

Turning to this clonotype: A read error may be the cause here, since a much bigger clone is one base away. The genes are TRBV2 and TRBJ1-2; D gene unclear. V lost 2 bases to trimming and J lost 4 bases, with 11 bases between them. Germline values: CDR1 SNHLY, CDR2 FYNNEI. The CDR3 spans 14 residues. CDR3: CASSETRGVYGYTF. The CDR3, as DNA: TGTGCCAGCAGTGAAACGCGAGGTGTCTATGGCTACACCTTC.

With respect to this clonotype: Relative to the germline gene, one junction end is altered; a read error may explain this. CDR3 coding DNA: TGTAGTGCTGAGGGACAGGTCTATGGCTACACCTTC. It yields the protein CSAEGQVYGYTF. The rearrangement uses TRBV20-1 and TRBJ1-2; 8 nucleotides align to TRBD1. Germline CDR1 DFQATT, CDR2 SNEGSKA (reference sequence). The CDR3 is made up of 12 amino acids.

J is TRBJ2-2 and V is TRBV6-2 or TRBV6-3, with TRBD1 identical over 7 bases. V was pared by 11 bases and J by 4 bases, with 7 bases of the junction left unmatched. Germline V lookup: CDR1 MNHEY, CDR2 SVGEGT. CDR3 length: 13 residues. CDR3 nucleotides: TGTGCCGGCAATTGGGACAGCACCGGGGAGCTGTTTTTT. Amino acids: CAGNWDSTGELFF.